Below are 8 T cell receptor beta chains sequenced from a single sample in a study of CD8+CD57+ T cells in acquired aplastic anemia. Patients sequenced had flow cytometry evidence of CD8+CD57+ cell expansion. Researchers used genomic DNA as the template to profile TCR beta VDJ and CDR3. TCRdb reanalysed the reads using MiXCR and keeps one entry per CDR3 protein. This table has 150,000 to 200,000 distinct CDR3 sequences, roughly 45% appearing once. Source material: sorted CD4+, CD8+, or CD8+CD57+ T cells (not recorded which) from PBMCs. All receptors derive from a human donor with aplastic anemia.

The chain employs TRBV11-1 and TRBJ2-3; 10 bases fit TRBD1. The CDR3 runs to 15 residues. Germline V CDR1 and CDR2: SGHAT, FQDESV (reference sequence). The V and J ends lost 1 base and 4 bases, in that order; junction bases with no gene match: 2. CDR3 amino acids: CASSLGTGGADTQYF. The CDR3 DNA follows: TGTGCCAGCAGCTTAGGGACAGGGGGGGCAGATACGCAGTATTTT.

The table lists this clonotype with many counts. The genes are TRBV6-1 and TRBJ2-7; D is uncertain. The V gene lost 6 bases and the J gene lost 3 bases, with 9 bases spanning the gap. CDR1 is MNHNS and CDR2 is SASEGT in the germline V gene. This CDR3 has 12 residues. The CDR3 DNA is TGTGCCAGCAGCAACACAGACTACGAGCAGTACTTC. Translating gives CASSNTDYEQYF.

This clonotype appeared many times. The CDR3 sequence: CATSDLPGASSTDTQYF. The CDR3 DNA reads TGTGCCACCAGTGATTTGCCCGGGGCCTCTAGCACAGATACGCAGTATTTT. The chain couples TRBV24-1 to TRBJ2-3; D assignment may be TRBD1 or TRBD2 (5 bases each). The CDR3 extends over 17 amino acids. Trimming stripped 0 bases from V and 0 bases from J, with 12 bases between. CDR1 is KGHDR, CDR2 SFDVKD, per germline.

This clonotype has at least ten counts. This may arise from a read error, as a much more abundant clone is one base away. The chain has TRBV5-6 and TRBJ1-1, with 8 nucleotides matching TRBD1. CDR1 and CDR2 from the germline V gene are SGHDT and YYEEEE. The V segment lost 2 bases and the J segment 4 bases; nucleotides outside the gene matches: 1. The CDR3 is 13 residues long. The CDR3 region is CASSFGQGTEAFF. The CDR3 coding sequence is TGTGCCAGCAGCTTCGGACAGGGCACTGAAGCTTTCTTT.

This clonotype was seen a single time. This chain connects TRBV15 to TRBJ2-3, with TRBD2 matching 7 bases. Germline CDR1 reads LNHNV; CDR2 reads YYDKDF (reference sequence). V gave up 0 bases and J gave up 5 bases; unmatched junction bases: 5. This CDR3 spans 15 amino acids. The CDR3: CATSRDMTSRDTQYF. The CDR3 DNA follows: TGTGCCACCAGCAGAGACATGACTAGCCGAGATACGCAGTATTTT. The full variable domain, its missing parts supplied by reference TRBV15 and TRBJ2-3, is DAMVIQNPRYQVTQFGKPVTLSCSQTLNHNVMYWYQQKSSQAPKLLFHYYDKDFNNEADTPDNFQSRRPNTSFCFLDIRSPGLGDTAMYLCATSRDMTSRDTQYFGPGTRLTVL.

Concerning this clonotype: Its ends do not fully match the called genes, so a read error is possible. The rearrangement uses TRBV10-3 and TRBJ2-3; maybe TRBD2 (8 bases). The germline V gene encodes CDR1 ENHRY and CDR2 SYGVKD. The CDR3 runs to 14 residues. The CDR3 bases are TGTGCCAGCAGTTACCCGACAGGGACTAGTACGCAGTATTTT. Translating gives CASSYPTGTSTQYF.

This clonotype was found many times. The genes are TRBV6-6 and TRBJ1-2, with 8 bases fitting TRBD1. The germline V gene encodes CDR1 MNHNY and CDR2 SVGAGI (reference sequence). The CDR3 is 12 amino acids. With 2 bases clipped from V and 7 bases from J, the junction kept 0 bases outside the gene matches. The chain's CDR3 is CASSYDRGGYTF. CDR3 nucleotide sequence: TGTGCCAGCAGTTACGACAGGGGTGGCTACACCTTC.

This clonotype has at least ten counts. V usage is TRBV20-1 and J usage is TRBJ1-4; no definite D call. The V and J ends lost 7 bases and 5 bases respectively, with 8 bases between them. The CDR3 runs 11 residues. CDR1 and CDR2 from the germline V gene are DFQATT and SNEGSKA (reference sequence). The CDR3 loop is CSGRKNEKLFF. For the CDR3, the DNA is TGCAGTGGCAGAAAAAATGAAAAACTGTTTTTT.